The 6 T cell receptor beta chains reported below all come from one sample, sequenced in a study of neurological immune-mediated disorders. MiXCR, applied by TCRdb to the 5' RACE reads, yields one record per CDR3 protein. The sample includes fewer than 35,000 distinct CDR3 sequences, approximately 4.3% of them seen just once. The sequenced material came from PBMCs. The receptors were sampled from a man aged 18-30 years in good health.

This clonotype appeared many times. This chain joins TRBV29-1 and TRBJ2-7; 8 nucleotides align to TRBD1. V shed 6 bases and J 1 base; nucleotides not matched to a gene: 5. The CDR3 is 13 amino acids. CDR1 is SQVTM and CDR2 is ANQGSEA in the germline V gene. Here the CDR3 reads CSVRTGGSYEQYF. CDR3 nucleotides: TGCAGCGTACGTACAGGGGGGTCCTACGAGCAGTACTTC.

This clonotype was seen many times. V is TRBV20-1 and J is TRBJ2-1; TRBD2 agrees at 8 bases. V was clipped by 3 bases and J by 4 bases; unmatched bases: 5. Germline-derived CDR1 and CDR2 are DFQATT and SNEGSKA (reference sequence). The CDR3 is 14 amino acids. This CDR3 is CSASMIAGYNEQFF. CDR3 nucleotides: TGCAGTGCTAGCATGATAGCGGGGTACAATGAGCAGTTCTTC.

This clonotype has ten or more counts. This chain uses TRBV11-2 with TRBJ2-3; 8 bases are shared with TRBD1. Trimming took 4 bases from V and 7 from J; bases not matched to a gene: 16. Germline V gives CDR1 SGHAT, CDR2 FQNNGV. This CDR3 spans 17 amino acids. Here the CDR3 reads CASSSVGQGARKNTQYF. The DNA of the CDR3 is TGTGCCAGCAGCTCCGTTGGTCAGGGGGCCCGTAAAAATACGCAGTATTTT.

This clonotype was counted at least ten times. This chain joins TRBV2 and TRBJ1-1, with D perhaps TRBD1 (5 bases). CDR3 length equals 12 residues. V shed 7 bases and J shed 6 bases, with 12 bases lying between them. CDR1 SNHLY and CDR2 FYNNEI come from the germline V gene. CDR3 DNA: TGTGCCAGCAAAGGGGATCCCGCTGAAGCTTTCTTT. This encodes CASKGDPAEAFF.

This clonotype was recorded many times. The chain joins TRBV14 to TRBJ2-7, with D uncertain. Trimming shortened V by 1 base and J by 3 bases, and 10 bases separated the two germline ends. The CDR3 is 14 residues long. Germline V gene sequence: CDR1 SGHDN, CDR2 FVKESK. The CDR3 here is CASSQGPGSYEQYF. The CDR3 DNA reads as TGTGCCAGCAGCCAAGGCCCAGGAAGCTACGAGCAGTACTTC.

This clonotype came up many times. V usage is TRBV5-1 and J usage is TRBJ1-1, with D possibly being TRBD1 (5 bases). The V and J ends lost 1 base and 3 bases respectively, with 13 bases between them. The CDR3 covers 15 residues. CDR1 is SGHRS and CDR2 is YFSETQ in the germline V gene. The CDR3 DNA sequence: TGCGCCAGCAGCTTGTATTCCCCGGGGGACACTGAAGCTTTCTTT. This sequence encodes CASSLYSPGDTEAFF.